Below, 25 T cell receptor beta chains from the same sample are listed, as sequenced in a study of CXCR3-negative and CXCR3-positive naive CD8 T cells. Study-wide results and caveats: Researchers report that CXCR3-positive naive cells carry more hydrophobic TRB CDR3s than CXCR3-negative naive cells.

No cognate antigen is known for these TCRs. The study made its TRB cDNA libraries by 5' RACE, adding UMI labels. TCRdb reworked the 5' RACE reads into one entry per CDR3 protein, no DNA. The repertoire shows about 60,000 distinct CDR3 sequences; the top ten hold more than 0.45%. Sequencing was performed on naive CXCR3+ CD8+ T cells from blood. Subset noted: CD45RO-CCR7+CD27+CD95- naive CD8+ T cells expressing CXCR3 (TNR3+). The receptors were gathered from a human donor in good health. Some clones in this sample may be carry-over from other donors' samples.

This sequence joins TRBV6-5 and TRBJ2-2. This CDR3 is 12 amino acids long. CDR1 is MNHEY, CDR2 SVGAGI, per germline. CDR3 region: CASSYSAGELFF.

This chain links TRBV7-9 with TRBJ1-1; TCRdb designates TRBD1, a call that cannot be tested without DNA. Germline CDR1 is SEHNR and CDR2 is FQNEAQ (reference sequence). The CDR3 is 16 amino acids. The CDR3: CASSPQPRDRGTEAFF.

The chain couples TRBV9 to TRBJ2-7; TCRdb's D call of TRBD1 is untestable without DNA. In germline, CDR1 is SGDLS, CDR2 YYNGEE. The CDR3 is 16 residues long. CDR3 sequence reads: CASSVTQSPSVIEQYF.

The chain combines TRBV4-3 with TRBJ2-7; the TCRdb D gene call, TRBD1, has no DNA to confirm it. Germline-derived CDR1 and CDR2 are LGHNA and YSLEER. This CDR3 is built from 15 residues. The CDR3: CASSQDGTGGNEQYF.

Here the CDR3 reads CASSTQRVNTEAFF. The chain couples TRBV11-2 to TRBJ1-1. CDR3 size: 14 residues. Per the germline V gene, CDR1 is SGHAT and CDR2 is FQNNGV.

V gene TRBV7-8 combines with J gene TRBJ2-5; the D call from TCRdb, TRBD2, cannot be confirmed without DNA. The germline gives CDR1 SGHVS, CDR2 FQNEAQ. This CDR3 comprises 18 residues. CDR3: CASSAYSDYWASKETQYF.

The chain combines TRBV4-3 with TRBJ1-1. The germline gives CDR1 LGHNA, CDR2 YSLEER. CDR3 length: 15 residues. The CDR3 sequence is CASSQDGFRNTEAFF.

V usage is TRBV4-3 and J usage is TRBJ1-1. This CDR3 has 15 residues. Germline CDR1 reads LGHNA; CDR2 reads YSLEER. This chain's CDR3 is CASGQDVSENTEAFF.

The chain recombines TRBV11-2 with TRBJ1-1. The CDR3 runs 12 residues. Germline CDR1 reads SGHAT; CDR2 reads FQNNGV. This CDR3 reads CASSSHSGCAFF.

The chain combines TRBV12-3 or TRBV12-4 with TRBJ1-1; the TCRdb D gene call, TRBD1, has no DNA to confirm it. The CDR3 length is 13 residues. This CDR3 is CASQAPGVSEAFF.

Here the CDR3 reads CASSPGQGPAEAFF. V and J are TRBV7-8 and TRBJ1-1; TCRdb selects TRBD1, and the lack of DNA leaves this call unchecked. Germline CDR1 and CDR2: SGHVS and FQNEAQ. The CDR3 totals 14 residues.

The chain combines TRBV14 with TRBJ2-5; checking the TCRdb D call of TRBD2 is not possible without DNA. CDR3 length: 14 amino acids. Germline-derived CDR1 and CDR2 are SGHDN and FVKESK. Here the CDR3 reads CASSQGQGLKTQYF.

The V call is TRBV15, the J call TRBJ1-5; TCRdb gives TRBD1 as the D gene, but with no DNA this cannot be confirmed. This CDR3 comprises 15 residues. Germline V gives CDR1 LNHNV, CDR2 YYDKDF (reference sequence). The CDR3: CATSISGTSNQPQHF.

This chain joins TRBV29-1 and TRBJ2-7; the D call from TCRdb, TRBD1, cannot be confirmed without DNA. CDR3 length equals 12 residues. Germline CDR1 is SQVTM and CDR2 is ANQGSEA. CDR3 region: CSVPTARDEQYF.

This rearrangement joins TRBV7-9 to TRBJ2-3. CDR1 and CDR2 from the germline V gene are SEHNR and FQNEAQ (reference sequence). CDR3 size: 12 residues. The CDR3 sequence: CASSESMDTQYF.

This chain joins TRBV4-3 and TRBJ2-5; lacking DNA, the TRBD1 call made by TCRdb goes unchecked. This CDR3 region has 17 residues. The germline V gene encodes CDR1 LGHNA and CDR2 YSLEER. The CDR3 protein is CASSQDRSGGHGETQYF.

This chain joins TRBV4-1 and TRBJ1-5. The CDR3 has 17 amino acids. CDR1 and CDR2 (germline): MGHRA, YSYEKL. The CDR3 loop reads CASSQVSGIMSDQPQHF.

This rearrangement joins TRBV7-9 to TRBJ2-7; TCRdb indicates TRBD2, and absent DNA this call remains unverified. The CDR3 length is 15 residues. CDR1 SEHNR and CDR2 FQNEAQ come from the germline V gene (reference sequence). CDR3 region: CASSLGAGRPYEQYF.

The chain employs TRBV2 and TRBJ2-2. In germline, CDR1 is SNHLY, CDR2 FYNNEI. There are 13 residues in the CDR3. The chain's CDR3 is CASSEQITGELFF.

The J gene is TRBJ2-7, the V gene TRBV4-3; the D call of TRBD2 rests on TCRdb alone, since no DNA is present to check it. Per germline, CDR1 LGHNA and CDR2 YSLEER. The CDR3 totals 14 residues. This CDR3 reads CASSPGGAGYEQYF.

The chain has TRBV29-1 and TRBJ2-1; TCRdb picks TRBD1, but there is no DNA to check that call. Germline V gene sequence: CDR1 SQVTM, CDR2 ANQGSEA. This CDR3 is 15 amino acids long. The CDR3 protein is CSVDLGTGTRDEQFF.

CDR3 sequence: CASSLTGLGNQPQHF. The chain is built from TRBV12-3 or TRBV12-4 and TRBJ1-5; the TRBD1 assignment by TCRdb is unverifiable without DNA. This CDR3 region has 15 residues.

The chain combines TRBV7-9 with TRBJ2-7; lacking DNA, the TRBD1 call made by TCRdb goes unchecked. The V gene's germline CDR1 is SEHNR and CDR2 FQNEAQ (reference sequence). The CDR3 length is 13 residues. CDR3 protein: CASSTGTDYEQYF.

This chain connects TRBV11-3 to TRBJ2-1; as DNA is missing, the TRBD1 call by TCRdb cannot be tested. This CDR3 has 16 amino acids. Germline values: CDR1 SGHNT, CDR2 YENEEA. CDR3 protein: CASSLEGTGIHNEQFF.

V usage is TRBV12-3 or TRBV12-4 and J usage is TRBJ2-1; the D call of TRBD2 rests on TCRdb alone, since no DNA is present to check it. The CDR3 spans 19 residues. CDR3 loop: CASSRGLGLAGTEDNEQFF.